The clone carrying this T cell receptor beta chain was found a few times. Transcripts of RNA were the source for amplifying TCR beta CDR3 regions. Second-round multiplex PCR followed a first-round RT-PCR using HTBI primers. Each CDR3 protein gets one entry after TCRdb re-called the multiplex PCR reads with MiXCR. The table shows 740,000 or so distinct CDR3 sequences, with 40% occurring only once. CDR3 length equals 16 residues. The germline V gene has CDR1 SGHNT and CDR2 YYREEE (reference sequence). Losses at the gene ends were 4 bases for V and 5 bases for J; bases not matched to a gene: 9. The data derive from a study of Graves' ophthalmopathy and Graves' hyperthyroidism. None of the included patients had other autoimmune diseases, uncontrolled infections, pregnancy or lactation, as these led to exclusion. PBMCs came from 10 ml of fresh peripheral blood.

The sample consisted of peripheral blood. V usage is TRBV5-4 and J usage is TRBJ1-5, with 10 bases identical to TRBD1. This sequence originates from an adult man with Graves' ophthalmopathy. The CDR3 region has the DNA TGTGCCAGCAGCCCGGGACCGGGACAGGGGTATCAGCCCCAGCATTTT. Translation gives CASSPGPGQGYQPQHF.